The clone carrying this T cell receptor beta chain was counted a single time. The sample originates from a study of blood T cell repertoires in COVID-19. Turning to the study itself: Samples representing acute and convalescent COVID-19 were sourced from the United States, Italy and Spain.

Libraries were prepared by immunoSEQ multiplex PCR; TCRdb keeps only in-frame clonotypes and omits some of them. There are over 60,000 clones in the sample; roughly 81% occur only once, and 9.2% lies in the top ten. Sequencing used peripheral blood. The sequence derives from a human donor in a cohort sampled during active COVID-19.

DNA for the CDR3: TGTGCCAGCTCCGGGACAGGGACAGTTGGCTACACCTTC. Translating gives CASSGTGTVGYTF. The chain joins TRBV18 to TRBJ1-2, with 9 positions matching TRBD1. J lost 7 bases, V lost 6 bases, and 6 bases had no gene match. CDR1 and CDR2 from the germline V gene are KGHSH and LQKENI. The CDR3 loop spans 13 amino acids.